This is a list of T cell receptor beta chains from one sample in a study of T cell repertoires in cytomegalovirus infection. TCRdb re-derived calls from the reads in MiXCR, one entry per CDR3 protein. The profile shows approximately 700,000 distinct CDR3 sequences, approximately 34% of them singletons. Sequencing was performed on PBMCs. The receptor set was obtained from a human donor in good health (CMV status not recorded). Some clones in this sample may be carry-over from other donors' samples. CDR3s include the opening cysteine and the closing phenylalanine or tryptophan. Each record gives: D gene, J gene, V gene, clone size, CDR3 DNA, CDR3 protein. The D gene is left open where the match is weak. Clone size is shown for a subset of rows, as once, few, many or a class of expanded clone.

. | TRBJ1-4 | TRBV6-1 | few | TGTGCCAGCAGCCAAGGGGTCCAGGGAGACGAAAAACTGTTTTTT | CASSQGVQGDEKLFF
. | TRBJ1-1 | TRBV7-7 | many | TGTGCTAGCAGCCGTTATCCAGGGACCAACACTGAAGCTTTCTTT | CASSRYPGTNTEAFF
. | TRBJ2-7 | TRBV28 | . | TGTGCCAGCAGATTCGGCCGGGACTACGAGCAGTACTTC | CASRFGRDYEQYF
. | TRBJ2-2 | TRBV5-1 | few | TGCGCCAGCAGCTCTACCCCCGGGGGATTTAACACCGGGGAGCTGTTTTTT | CASSSTPGGFNTGELFF
TRBD2 | TRBJ2-2 | TRBV6-1 | . | TGTGCCAGCAGTTATAACGCGGGAGTAAGGACCGGGGAGCTGTTTTTT | CASSYNAGVRTGELFF
. | TRBJ2-3 | TRBV6-4 | . | TGTGCCAGCACCGAGCGCGGTGGAAGCACAGATACGCAGTATTTT | CASTERGGSTDTQYF
TRBD1 | TRBJ1-4 | TRBV7-2 | many | TGTGCCAGCAGCCTGGACAGGGGAGGTGAAAAACTGTTTTTT | CASSLDRGGEKLFF
TRBD2 | TRBJ2-1 | TRBV19 | . | TGTGCCAGTAGCGGGGGGGCTTTCGGTGAGCAGTTCTTC | CASSGGAFGEQFF
. | TRBJ1-2 | TRBV7-2 | many | TGTGCCAGCAGCTTAGTGGGGCGGGGGAGCTATGGCTACACCTTC | CASSLVGRGSYGYTF
. | TRBJ2-2 | TRBV3-1 | few | TGTGCCAGCAGCCAAGTGGAGAACGGGGAGCTGTTTTTT | CASSQVENGELFF
. | TRBJ2-3 | TRBV24-1 | . | TGTGCCACCAGTGTGGGGGTGAGGAAGGCAGATACGCAGTATTTT | CATSVGVRKADTQYF
. | TRBJ2-7 | TRBV20-1 | . | TGCAGTGCCACCGGTGCTGGAACACCATACGAGCAGTACTTC | CSATGAGTPYEQYF
. | TRBJ1-1 | TRBV28 | . | TGTGCCAGCAGCAATACTCATACTTACACTGAAGCTTTCTTT | CASSNTHTYTEAFF
TRBD1 | TRBJ1-3 | TRBV20-1 | few | TGCAGTGCTGTCAGGGGGGGGGCCTTGGCGCGTTCTGGAAACACCATATATTTT | CSAVRGGALARSGNTIYF
. | TRBJ1-1 | TRBV10-3 | few | TGTGCCATCAGTGAGTCGACCCGGGTGGGAGCTTTCTTT | CAISESTRVGAFF
TRBD1 | TRBJ1-3 | TRBV25-1 | many | TGTGCCAGCAGTGAATATCACCCCGGACAGGAAGGAAACACCATATATTTT | CASSEYHPGQEGNTIYF
. | TRBJ2-2 | TRBV28 | few | TGTGCCAGCAGATCCCCGGGAAGGGGAAGCACCGGGGAGCTGTTTTTT | CASRSPGRGSTGELFF
TRBD2 | TRBJ2-2 | TRBV27 | few | TGTGCCAGCATCGGTCGGGGGACTAGCGGGAGTATTGGCACCGGGGAGCTGTTTTTT | CASIGRGTSGSIGTGELFF
TRBD1 | TRBJ2-7 | TRBV28 | few | TGTGCCAGCATCCCCCGACGAGGGACAGGGGGCGGCGAGCAGTACTTC | CASIPRRGTGGGEQYF
TRBD2 | TRBJ2-7 | TRBV7-2 | many | TGTGCCAGCAGCCTTCAGGGACCGGGACTAGCGGGAGTCACCTACGAGCAGTACTTC | CASSLQGPGLAGVTYEQYF
TRBD1 | TRBJ1-1 | TRBV7-2 | many | TGTGCCAGCAGTCGACGGACAGGGGCTCCAGAAGCTTTCTTT | CASSRRTGAPEAFF
TRBD2 | TRBJ2-1 | TRBV7-3 | many | TGTGCCAGCAGCTTAACGGGCGGGGGAGGCTACGATGAGCAGTTCTTC | CASSLTGGGGYDEQFF
TRBD1 | TRBJ1-1 | TRBV25-1 | . | TGTGCCAGTACCCGGGACAGTTTGAACACTGAAGCTTTCTTT | CASTRDSLNTEAFF
. | TRBJ2-1 | TRBV12-3/TRBV12-4 | few | TGTGCCAGCAGTGAACGGGGGGAGGGGGGTGAGCAGTTCTTC | CASSERGEGGEQFF
. | TRBJ1-3 | TRBV6-6 | . | TGTGCCAGCAGTCCATCGACAGGCCACTCTGGAAACACCATATATTTT | CASSPSTGHSGNTIYF
. | TRBJ1-5 | TRBV20-1 | . | TGCAGTGCCACGGGACGGAGGGAACATCAGCCCCAGCATTTT | CSATGRREHQPQHF
. | TRBJ1-2 | TRBV6-5 | . | TGTGCCAGCAGTTACGGTGGGGGAATGGGCGGCTACACCTTC | CASSYGGGMGGYTF
TRBD1 | TRBJ2-1 | TRBV7-3 | . | TGTGCCAGCAGCTCCGGACAGGGGTCCCACAATGAGCAGTTCTTC | CASSSGQGSHNEQFF
. | TRBJ1-6 | TRBV4-2 | . | TGTGCCAGCAGCCAAGATCTGGGTGTTTCACCCCTCCACTTT | CASSQDLGVSPLHF
TRBD1 | TRBJ2-1 | TRBV5-8 | . | TGTGCCAGCAGCCCGACAGGGTTCGGAATCGGTGAGCAGTTCTTC | CASSPTGFGIGEQFF
TRBD1 | TRBJ1-5 | TRBV28 | . | TGTGCCAGCAGTTTCCCCGGGACAGAAAGCAATCAGCCCCAGCCTTTT | CASSFPGTESNQPQPF
. | TRBJ1-4 | TRBV29-1 | few | TGCAGCGCCACGGGGGCAGCAACTAATGAAAAACTGTTTTTT | CSATGAATNEKLFF
TRBD1 | TRBJ1-2 | TRBV29-1 | . | TGCAGCGCTTCCCATATCCCGACAGGGTATGGCTACACCTTC | CSASHIPTGYGYTF
TRBD1 | TRBJ2-7 | TRBV7-2 | many | TGTGCCAGCAGCGTAACAGGGGGTAAATCCTACGAGCAGTACTTC | CASSVTGGKSYEQYF
. | TRBJ1-4 | TRBV6-5 | few | TGTGCCAGCAGTTACTCGATAATGGGGGATGAAGGTGAAAAACTGTTTTTT | CASSYSIMGDEGEKLFF
. | TRBJ2-1 | TRBV14 | . | TGTGCCAGCAGCCGAATCACACCGAGGACAGAGCAGTTCTTC | CASSRITPRTEQFF
TRBD2 | TRBJ2-1 | TRBV28 | . | TGTGCCAGCAGGTTGACTAGCGGGAGGAGGCCCTACAATGAGCAGTTCTTC | CASRLTSGRRPYNEQFF
. | TRBJ1-1 | TRBV7-9 | . | TGTGCTTACGGATCCGGGACTGAAGCTTTCTTT | CAYGSGTEAFF
TRBD1 | TRBJ2-7 | TRBV7-8 | many | TGTGCCAGCAGCGGTACAGGGGGTCTCTTGGGGGAGCAGTACTTC | CASSGTGGLLGEQYF
. | TRBJ1-1 | TRBV7-9 | . | TGTGCCAGCAGCCGCATCGAAATGGGGTCGGGTGAAGCTTTCTTT | CASSRIEMGSGEAFF
. | TRBJ1-1 | TRBV6-5 | many | TGTGCCAGCAGTTACTCTGGGGTTGCTTTCTTT | CASSYSGVAFF
. | TRBJ2-7 | TRBV7-3 | once | TGTGCCAGCAGTTTTACCCTCCCGGGACCCACTCCCGAGCAGTACTTC | CASSFTLPGPTPEQYF
. | TRBJ1-3 | TRBV5-6 | once | TGTGCCAGCAGCTTGAGTCGGACTGGAAACACCATATATTTT | CASSLSRTGNTIYF
TRBD1 | TRBJ1-6 | TRBV7-6 | many | TGTGCCAGCAGAATCCGACAGGGAGATTATTCACCCCTCCACTTT | CASRIRQGDYSPLHF
TRBD2 | TRBJ2-7 | TRBV28 | . | TGTGCCAGCAGGGGAGGGTCCCGCGGGCCCTACGAGCAGTACTTC | CASRGGSRGPYEQYF
. | TRBJ1-6 | TRBV28 | . | TGTGCCAGCATCCTCCATCCCCTTGGCGGGGTTTGGAATTCACCCCTCCACTTT | CASILHPLGGVWNSPLHF
. | TRBJ1-5 | TRBV6-2/TRBV6-3 | . | TGTGCCAGCAGTTACATAGGGGGACAGCCCCAGCATTTT | CASSYIGGQPQHF
TRBD1 | TRBJ1-4 | TRBV15 | . | TGTGCCACCAGCACCGACAGGGGGAGGGGAAAACTGTTTTTT | CATSTDRGRGKLFF
TRBD1 | TRBJ1-2 | TRBV11-2 | . | TGTGCCAGCAGCCCGCCGTCCGACAGGGTGGGGTATGGCTACACCTTC | CASSPPSDRVGYGYTF
TRBD2 | TRBJ2-1 | TRBV5-4 | few | TGTGCCAGCAGCTTGGTGGGGGGGACCAATGAGCAGTTCTTC | CASSLVGGTNEQFF